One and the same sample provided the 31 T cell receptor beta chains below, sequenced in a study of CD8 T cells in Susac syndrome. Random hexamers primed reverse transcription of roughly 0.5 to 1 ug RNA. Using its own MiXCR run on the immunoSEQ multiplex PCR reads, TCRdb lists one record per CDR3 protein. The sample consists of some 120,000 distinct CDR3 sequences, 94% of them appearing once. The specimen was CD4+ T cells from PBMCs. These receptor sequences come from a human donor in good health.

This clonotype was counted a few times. Written as DNA, the CDR3 is TGTGCCAGCAGTTTGGGACTAGCGGGAGCTAACGAGCAGTACTTC. Its protein is CASSLGLAGANEQYF. This chain joins TRBV12-3 or TRBV12-4 and TRBJ2-7, with TRBD2 matching 14 bases. The junction had 3 bases not matched to a gene; V was cut back by 3 bases and J by 5 bases. This CDR3 has 15 amino acids.

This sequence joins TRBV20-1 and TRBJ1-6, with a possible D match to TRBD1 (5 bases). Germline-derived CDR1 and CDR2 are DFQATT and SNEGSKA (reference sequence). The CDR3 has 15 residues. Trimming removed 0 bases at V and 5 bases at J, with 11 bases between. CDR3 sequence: CSAREAGKDNSPLHF. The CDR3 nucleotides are TGCAGTGCTAGAGAGGCAGGGAAGGATAATTCACCCCTCCACTTT.

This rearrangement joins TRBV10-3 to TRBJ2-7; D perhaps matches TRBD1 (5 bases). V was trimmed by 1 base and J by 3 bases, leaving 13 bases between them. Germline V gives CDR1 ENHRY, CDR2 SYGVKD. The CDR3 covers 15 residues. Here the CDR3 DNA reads TGTGCCATCAGTGAGTTCCAGGGAAGGCACTACGAGCAGTACTTC. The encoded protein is CAISEFQGRHYEQYF.

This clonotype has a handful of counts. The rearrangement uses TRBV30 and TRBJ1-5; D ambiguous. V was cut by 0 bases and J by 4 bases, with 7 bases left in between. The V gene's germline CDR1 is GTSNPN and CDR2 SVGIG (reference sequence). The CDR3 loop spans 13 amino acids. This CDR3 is CAWSVQGNQPQHF. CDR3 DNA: TGTGCCTGGAGTGTACAAGGGAATCAGCCCCAGCATTTT.

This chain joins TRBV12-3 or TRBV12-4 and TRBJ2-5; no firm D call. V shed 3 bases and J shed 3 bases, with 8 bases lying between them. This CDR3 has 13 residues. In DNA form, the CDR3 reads TGTGCCAGCAGTTTTAATGGGAAAGAGACCCAGTACTTC. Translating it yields CASSFNGKETQYF.

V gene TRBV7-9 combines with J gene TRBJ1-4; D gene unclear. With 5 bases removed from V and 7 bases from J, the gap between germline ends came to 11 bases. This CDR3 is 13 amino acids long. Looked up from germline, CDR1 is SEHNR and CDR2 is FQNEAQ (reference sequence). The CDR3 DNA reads TGTGCCAGCAGCCGGGGTGATGCTGAAAAACTGTTTTTT. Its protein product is CASSRGDAEKLFF.

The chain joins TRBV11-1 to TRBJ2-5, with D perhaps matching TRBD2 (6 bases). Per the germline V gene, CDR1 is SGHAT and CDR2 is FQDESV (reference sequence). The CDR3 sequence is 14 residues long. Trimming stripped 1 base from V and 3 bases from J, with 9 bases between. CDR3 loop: CASSLGGIKETQYF. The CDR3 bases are TGTGCCAGCAGCTTAGGCGGGATAAAAGAGACCCAGTACTTC. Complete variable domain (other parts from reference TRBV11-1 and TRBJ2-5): EAEVAQSPRYKITEKSQAVAFWCDPISGHATLYWYRQILGQGPELLVQFQDESVVDDSQLPKDRFSAERLKGVDSTLKIQPAELGDSAMYLCASSLGGIKETQYFGPGTRLLVL.

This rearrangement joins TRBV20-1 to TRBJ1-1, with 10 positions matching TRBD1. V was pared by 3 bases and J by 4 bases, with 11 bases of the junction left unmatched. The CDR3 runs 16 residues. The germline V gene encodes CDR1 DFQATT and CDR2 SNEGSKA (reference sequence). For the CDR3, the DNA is TGCAGTGCTAGTGCCTATGGACAGGGGGTGTCCACTGAAGCTTTCTTT. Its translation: CSASAYGQGVSTEAFF.

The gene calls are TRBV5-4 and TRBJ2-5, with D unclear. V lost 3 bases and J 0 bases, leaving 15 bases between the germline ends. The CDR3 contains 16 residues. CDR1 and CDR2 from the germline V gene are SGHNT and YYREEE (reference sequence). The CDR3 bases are TGTGCCAGCAGCTCCAGTTGGGCACCGTACCAAGAGACCCAGTACTTC. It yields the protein CASSSSWAPYQETQYF.

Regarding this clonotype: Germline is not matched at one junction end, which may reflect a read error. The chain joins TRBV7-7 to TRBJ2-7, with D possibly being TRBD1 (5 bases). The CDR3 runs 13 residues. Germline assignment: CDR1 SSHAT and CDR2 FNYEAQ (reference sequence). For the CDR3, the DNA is TGTGCTAGCAGCTTAGCCCAGGGTAGCGAGCAGTACTTC. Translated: CASSLAQGSEQYF. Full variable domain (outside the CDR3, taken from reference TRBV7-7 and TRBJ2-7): GAGVSQSPRYKVTKRGQDVTLRCDPISSHATLYWYQQALGQGPEFLTYFNYEAQPDKSGLPSDRFSAERPEGSISTLTIQRTEQRDSAMYRCASSLAQGSEQYFGPGTRLTVT.

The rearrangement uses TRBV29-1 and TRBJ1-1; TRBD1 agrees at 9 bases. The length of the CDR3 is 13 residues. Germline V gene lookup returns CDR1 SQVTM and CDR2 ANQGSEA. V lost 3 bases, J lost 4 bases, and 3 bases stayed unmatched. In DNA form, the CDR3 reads TGCAGCGTTGAGGGACAGGGATTCACTGAAGCTTTCTTT. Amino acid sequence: CSVEGQGFTEAFF.

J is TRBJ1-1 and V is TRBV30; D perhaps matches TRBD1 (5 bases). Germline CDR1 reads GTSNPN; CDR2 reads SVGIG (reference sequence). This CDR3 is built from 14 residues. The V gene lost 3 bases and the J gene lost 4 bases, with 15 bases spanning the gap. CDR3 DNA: TGTGCCTGGAGGCTCGGCCAGGGTTTCACTGAAGCTTTCTTT. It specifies CAWRLGQGFTEAFF.

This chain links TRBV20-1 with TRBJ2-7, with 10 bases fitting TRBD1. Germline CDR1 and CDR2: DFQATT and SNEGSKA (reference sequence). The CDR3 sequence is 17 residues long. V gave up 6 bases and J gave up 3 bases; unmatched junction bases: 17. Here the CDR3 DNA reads TGCAGTGCAAACAGACAGGGGGCATTGAACTCGGGCTACGAGCAGTACTTC. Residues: CSANRQGALNSGYEQYF.

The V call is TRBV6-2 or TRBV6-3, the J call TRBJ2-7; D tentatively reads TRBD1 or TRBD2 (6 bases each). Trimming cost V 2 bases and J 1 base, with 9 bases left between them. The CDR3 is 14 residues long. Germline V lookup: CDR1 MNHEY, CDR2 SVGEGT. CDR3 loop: CASSYGGRSYEQYF. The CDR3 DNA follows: TGTGCCAGCAGTTACGGGGGGCGTTCCTACGAGCAGTACTTC.

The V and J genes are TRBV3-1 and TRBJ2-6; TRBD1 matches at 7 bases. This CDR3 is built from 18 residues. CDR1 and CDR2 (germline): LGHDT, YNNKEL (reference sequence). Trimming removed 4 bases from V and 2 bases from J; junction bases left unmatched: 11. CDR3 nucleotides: TGTGCCAGCAGCCGGAGGACAGGCTCCCTTACTGGGGCCAACGTCCTGACTTTC. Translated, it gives CASSRRTGSLTGANVLTF.

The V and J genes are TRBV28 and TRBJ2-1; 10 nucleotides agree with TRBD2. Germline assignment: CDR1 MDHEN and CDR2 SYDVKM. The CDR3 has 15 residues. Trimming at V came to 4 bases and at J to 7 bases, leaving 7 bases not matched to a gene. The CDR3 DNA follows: TGTGCCAGCAGTTCGAGCGGGAGGGCCATGAATGAGCAGTTCTTC. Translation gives CASSSSGRAMNEQFF.

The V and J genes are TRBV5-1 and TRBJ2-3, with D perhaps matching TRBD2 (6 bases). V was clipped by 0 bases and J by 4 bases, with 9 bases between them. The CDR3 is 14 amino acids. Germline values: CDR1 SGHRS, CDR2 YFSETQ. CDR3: CASSLGRESDTQYF. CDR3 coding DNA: TGCGCCAGCAGCTTGGGACGGGAGTCAGATACGCAGTATTTT.

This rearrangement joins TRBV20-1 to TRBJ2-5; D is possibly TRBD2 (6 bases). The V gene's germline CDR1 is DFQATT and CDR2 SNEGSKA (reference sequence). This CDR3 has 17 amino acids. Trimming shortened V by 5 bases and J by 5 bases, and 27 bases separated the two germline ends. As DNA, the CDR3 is TGCAGTGCTGGCTTGTCGGAGGGAGGTCGTAGAGTTGAGACCCAGTACTTC. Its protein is CSAGLSEGGRRVETQYF.

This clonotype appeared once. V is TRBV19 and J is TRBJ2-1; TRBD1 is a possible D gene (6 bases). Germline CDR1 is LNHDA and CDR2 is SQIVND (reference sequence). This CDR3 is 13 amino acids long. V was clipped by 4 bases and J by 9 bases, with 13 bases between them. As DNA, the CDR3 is TGTGCCAGTAGTACTTCAGGGGTGGCTGAGCAGTTCTTC. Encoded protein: CASSTSGVAEQFF.

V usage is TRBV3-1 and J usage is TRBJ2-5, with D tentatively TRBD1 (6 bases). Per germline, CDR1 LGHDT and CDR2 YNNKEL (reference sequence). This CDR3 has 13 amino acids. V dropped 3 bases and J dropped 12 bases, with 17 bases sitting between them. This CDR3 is CASSQAFGQTKYF. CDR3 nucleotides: TGTGCCAGCAGCCAGGCTTTCGGACAGACGAAGTACTTC.

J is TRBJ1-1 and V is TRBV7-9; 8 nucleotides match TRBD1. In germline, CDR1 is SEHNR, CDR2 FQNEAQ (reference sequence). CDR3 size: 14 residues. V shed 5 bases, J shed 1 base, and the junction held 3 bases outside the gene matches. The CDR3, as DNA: TGTGCCAGCAGCCCCGACAGGGGGAACACTGAAGCTTTCTTT. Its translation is CASSPDRGNTEAFF.

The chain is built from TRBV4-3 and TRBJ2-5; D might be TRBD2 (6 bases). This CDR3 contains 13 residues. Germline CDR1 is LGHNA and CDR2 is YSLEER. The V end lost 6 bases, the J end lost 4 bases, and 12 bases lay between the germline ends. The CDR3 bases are TGCGCCAGCAGTCGGGACTTCGGAGAGACCCAGTACTTC. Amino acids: CASSRDFGETQYF.

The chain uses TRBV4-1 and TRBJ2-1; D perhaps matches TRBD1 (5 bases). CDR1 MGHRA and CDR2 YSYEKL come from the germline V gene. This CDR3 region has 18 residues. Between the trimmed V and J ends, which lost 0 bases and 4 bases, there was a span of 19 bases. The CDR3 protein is CASSQDSGRARTYNEQFF. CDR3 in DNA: TGCGCCAGCAGCCAAGATTCGGGCAGGGCCCGAACTTACAATGAGCAGTTCTTC.

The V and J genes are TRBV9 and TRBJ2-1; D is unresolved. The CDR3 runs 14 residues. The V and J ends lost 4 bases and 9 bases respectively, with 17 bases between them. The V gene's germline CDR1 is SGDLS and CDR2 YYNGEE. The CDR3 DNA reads TGTGCCAGCAGCCCAAGTAGTTCGGCGCCTGAGCAGTTCTTC. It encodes CASSPSSSAPEQFF. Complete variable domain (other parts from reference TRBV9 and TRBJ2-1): DSGVTQTPKHLITATGQRVTLRCSPRSGDLSVYWYQQSLDQGLQFLIQYYNGEERAKGNILERFSAQQFPDLHSELNLSSLELGDSALYFCASSPSSSAPEQFFGPGTRLTVL.

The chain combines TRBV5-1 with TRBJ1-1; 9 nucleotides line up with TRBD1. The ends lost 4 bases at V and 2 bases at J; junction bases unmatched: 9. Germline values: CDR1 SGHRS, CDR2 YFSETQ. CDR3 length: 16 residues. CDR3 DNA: TGCGCCAGCAGCGTCGGGACAGGGCACTCTAACACTGAAGCTTTCTTT. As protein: CASSVGTGHSNTEAFF.

The CDR3 DNA follows: TGTGCCAGCACCTCCGGAGGGACCCAGTACTTC. It is translated as CASTSGGTQYF. The gene calls are TRBV6-2 or TRBV6-3 and TRBJ2-5; TRBD2 might be the D (5 bases). CDR3 length: 11 residues. Germline-derived CDR1 and CDR2 are MNHEY and SVGEGT. The germline V and J ends were trimmed by 7 bases and 7 bases, with 10 bases remaining between them.

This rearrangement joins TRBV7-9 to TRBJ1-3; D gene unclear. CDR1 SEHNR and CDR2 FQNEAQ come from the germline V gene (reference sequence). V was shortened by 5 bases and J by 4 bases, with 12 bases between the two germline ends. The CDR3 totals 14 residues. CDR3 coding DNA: TGTGCCAGCAGCCCGAACGCTCGGGGAAACACCATATATTTT. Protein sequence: CASSPNARGNTIYF.

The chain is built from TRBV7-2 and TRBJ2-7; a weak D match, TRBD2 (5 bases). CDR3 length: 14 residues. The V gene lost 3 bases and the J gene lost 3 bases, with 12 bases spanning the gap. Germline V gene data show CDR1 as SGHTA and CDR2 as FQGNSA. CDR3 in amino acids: CASSLGDGIYEQYF. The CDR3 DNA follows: TGTGCCAGCAGCTTGGGTGACGGGATCTACGAGCAGTACTTC.

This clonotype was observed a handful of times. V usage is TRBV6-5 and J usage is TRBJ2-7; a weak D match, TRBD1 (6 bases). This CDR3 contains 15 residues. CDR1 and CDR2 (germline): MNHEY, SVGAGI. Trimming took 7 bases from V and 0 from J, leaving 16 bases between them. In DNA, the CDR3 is TGTGCCAGCACACCCAGGGGCGCCAGCTCCTACGAGCAGTACTTC. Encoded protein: CASTPRGASSYEQYF.

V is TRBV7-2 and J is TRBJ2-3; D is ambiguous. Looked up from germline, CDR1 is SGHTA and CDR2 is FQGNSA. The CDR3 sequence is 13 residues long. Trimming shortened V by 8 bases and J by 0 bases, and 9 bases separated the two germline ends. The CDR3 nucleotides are TGTGCCAGCCGAGAAGCTAGCACAGATACGCAGTATTTT. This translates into CASREASTDTQYF.

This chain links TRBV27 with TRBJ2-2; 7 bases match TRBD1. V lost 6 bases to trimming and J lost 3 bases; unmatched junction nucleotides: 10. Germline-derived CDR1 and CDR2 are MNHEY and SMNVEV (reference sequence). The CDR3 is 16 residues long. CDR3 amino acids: CASRMLGQPYTGELFF. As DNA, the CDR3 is TGTGCCAGCAGGATGTTGGGACAGCCATACACCGGGGAGCTGTTTTTT.